Below are 7 T cell receptor beta chains sequenced from a single sample in a study of blood T cell repertoires in COVID-19. Data came from immunoSEQ multiplex PCR; TCRdb stores just in-frame clones and leaves some out. This table holds about 200,000 clones, roughly 84% found once. The sample taken for sequencing was peripheral blood. The origin of the receptors is a human donor in a cohort sampled during active COVID-19.

CDR3 DNA sequence: TGCAGCGTTGAAGATTCCTCGTCCTACGAGCAGTACTTC. Its protein product is CSVEDSSSYEQYF. This chain uses TRBV29-1 with TRBJ2-7; D is undetermined. CDR1 is SQVTM and CDR2 is ANQGSEA in the germline V gene. The CDR3 extends over 13 amino acids. V shed 0 bases and J shed 1 base, with 7 bases lying between them.

The chain combines TRBV7-2 with TRBJ1-5; D remains ambiguous. Germline V lookup: CDR1 SGHTA, CDR2 FQGNSA. This CDR3 is built from 12 residues. Trimming cost V 5 bases and J 1 base, with 3 bases left between them. In DNA, the CDR3 is TGTGCCAGCAGCCAGAGCAATCAGCCCCAGCATTTT. Translation gives CASSQSNQPQHF. Using reference TRBV7-2 and TRBJ1-5 for the parts outside the CDR3, the full variable domain is GAGVSQSPSNKVTEKGKDVELRCDPISGHTALYWYRQSLGQGLEFLIYFQGNSAPDKSGLPSDRFSAERTGGSVSTLTIQRTQQEDSAVYLCASSQSNQPQHFGDGTRLSIL.

The chain carries TRBV4-1 and TRBJ2-2; 8 bases are a match to TRBD2. Germline trimming cut 0 bases from V and 6 bases from J; bases unmatched to any gene: 6. Germline V gene data show CDR1 as MGHRA and CDR2 as YSYEKL. The CDR3 loop spans 16 amino acids. As DNA, the CDR3 is TGCGCCAGCAGCCAAGAACAGCGGGAGTGGTCCGGGGAGCTGTTTTTT. Amino acids: CASSQEQREWSGELFF.

In this sample, this clone turned up once. The V gene is TRBV7-2, the J gene TRBJ2-2, with D possibly TRBD2 on 7 matching bases. The CDR3 is made up of 18 amino acids. The germline V and J ends were trimmed by 5 bases and 1 base, with 20 bases remaining between them. Germline CDR1 SGHTA, CDR2 FQGNSA. The CDR3 spells CASSGRDNPSGNTGELFF. Here the CDR3 DNA reads TGTGCCAGCAGCGGCCGGGACAACCCTAGCGGGAACACCGGGGAGCTGTTTTTT.

J is TRBJ2-2 and V is TRBV11-2; a possible D gene is TRBD2 (6 bases). V was clipped by 4 bases and J by 6 bases, with 12 bases between them. The CDR3 has 14 amino acids. Germline V gene data show CDR1 as SGHAT and CDR2 as FQNNGV. CDR3 in amino acids: CASSSEGLSGELFF. As DNA, the CDR3 is TGTGCCAGCAGCTCGGAAGGACTATCCGGGGAGCTGTTTTTT.

This clone was detected a few times. The rearrangement joins TRBV5-4 to TRBJ1-1; TRBD1 agrees at 7 bases. The CDR3 is 16 residues long. CDR1 and CDR2 (germline): SGHNT, YYREEE (reference sequence). J gave up 5 bases and V 3 bases, and 13 bases lay outside the gene matches. CDR3 amino acids: CASSSNRGRAGTEAFF. The CDR3 coding sequence is TGTGCCAGCAGCTCCAACAGGGGCCGCGCAGGGACTGAAGCTTTCTTT.

The chain has TRBV28 and TRBJ1-1; no definite D call. Germline CDR1 MDHEN, CDR2 SYDVKM. The CDR3 contains 17 residues. V was cut by 1 base and J by 0 bases, with 15 bases left in between. CDR3 nucleotides: TGTGCCAGCAGTTTATCACTCGCCCAGCGTCTGAACACTGAAGCTTTCTTT. Translated: CASSLSLAQRLNTEAFF.